This T cell receptor beta chain appears in the sequencing data of a study of T cell responses to AZD1222 COVID-19 vaccine (dated by TCRdb to the early 2020s). Context from the whole study: Because spike-specific TCR depth and breadth did not differ between the two schedules, AZD1222 recipients who got a second dose at roughly 4 weeks were pooled with those who got a second dose at roughly 12 weeks. A total of over 230 trial participants underwent TCR sequencing, of whom around 200 received two doses of AZD1222 and some 26 received two doses of the MenACWY control vaccine. Enrollment into the trials was organized by age into subgroups of 18-55, 56-69 and 70-plus years, and those subgroups contained roughly 160, 29 and 62 TCR-sequenced participants, respectively.

Explained via the paper, the time point label denotes: baseline before first vaccination. Vaccinee samples were obtained from the UK trials COV001 and COV002, which included a single-blind randomized controlled phase 2/3 trial of AZD1222 (ChAdOx1 nCoV-19) in healthy adults. For TCRbeta chain sequencing, PBMC samples were collected from trial participants at day 0 and at day 28 after the second dose. A word on this clone: What antigen it recognizes has not been identified. Per-nucleotide qualities are absent, and no much larger clonotype sits a single base away.

Paper-wide results and their limitations: No day 14 peak-response samples were available, so repertoires were characterized only after the peak T cell response. The vaccine-associated CD4 TCRs covered the entire spike protein, and the dominant responses fell in regions 160-218 and 743-854. Conclusions about previously exposed vaccinees were limited because only six AZD1222 recipients were SARS-CoV-2 seropositive at baseline. Participants were mostly white British and included more females than males, and it was suggested by the authors that clonal diversity may have been underestimated. After two AZD1222 doses, spike-specific TCR breadth and depth were significantly higher than at day 0 and than in MenACWY recipients. The 56-69-year group was small, and its depth increase did not reach significance, likely because of low power. Nearly half of unique spike-specific TCRs reportedly recognized epitopes outside regions mutated in the B.1.351 and B.1.1.7 variants.

The CDR3 regions of human TCRbeta chains were analyzed by immunosequencing. Regarding the original processing steps: Repertoire TCRs were checked for matches against a reference library of SARS-CoV-2-specific TCRs that had been generated using the MIRA antigen-specificity platform. Breadth meant the fraction of unique TCRs that were SARS-CoV-2-associated, whereas depth meant the fraction of total T cells that were SARS-CoV-2-associated. Using the MIRA data, each spike-specific TCR was assigned both to the spike region to which the TCR was reactive and to a CD4 or CD8 class. Log10-transformed breadth and depth values were compared by one-way ANOVA with Sidak's multiple comparisons tests. TCRdb obtained this table from immuneACCESS and retained in-frame rearrangements with V and J assigned. These tables miss some clones; where compared with another copy, unresolved V genes account for less than half of the shortfall, and the remainder is unexplained. The V and J calls and the clone size are those of that table, but D and trimming were determined from the DNA. A total of 85,000 to 120,000 clones appear in this sample, almost 85% of them only once. The top ten constitute over 15% of the sample.

This clonotype was sampled from an adult in good health. Material: peripheral blood, obtained on day 0 of AZD1222 vaccination.

The CDR3 reads CASSSPDLTYNEQFF. The nucleotide sequence reads TGTGCCAGCAGTTCCCCGGACCTCACCTACAATGAGCAGTTCTTC. The chain is made from TRBV28 and TRBJ2-1; the D gene cannot be resolved reliably. The germline V gene yields MDHEN for CDR1 and SYDVKM for CDR2. Trimming at the junction amounts to 4 bases on V and 2 bases on J, and the germline ends lie 12 bases apart. Including the terminal cysteine and phenylalanine, the CDR3 comprises 15 residues. Kept here is only the CDR3 DNA, which spans 45 bases and is read in frame from base 1.